Described below is a single TCR beta chain sequence and its context. The sample comes from a study of a mutant IDH1 vaccine in newly diagnosed glioma. The CDR3 contains 15 residues. Germline V lookup: CDR1 KGHSH, CDR2 LQKENI. The V gene end was trimmed by 3 bases and the J gene end by 3 bases; junction bases not matched to a gene: 2. Specified time point: baseline, week 1 (first vaccination visit). Treatment specified: pre-vaccination baseline after standard-of-care therapy. This table comes from immunoSEQ multiplex PCR, and its TCRdb copy is limited to in-frame clones, with some not included. The sample lists approximately 100,000 clones; around 90% were seen once.

This specimen consisted of PBMCs, obtained from a glioma patient treated with radiotherapy, temozolomide or both. This clonotype was sampled from a woman aged 50 to 60 with glioma. The gene calls are TRBV18 and TRBJ1-3; 10 bases are a match to TRBD1. CDR3 in DNA: TGTGCCAGCTCACCTGGACAGGGGGATGGAAACACCATATATTTT. Its translation is CASSPGQGDGNTIYF.